Described below is a single T cell receptor (beta chain) sequence and its context. Sequencing was performed with immunoSEQ multiplex PCR; in TCRdb, only in-frame clones are kept and a portion is missing. Of roughly 150,000 clones listed, roughly 75% are singletons. This record belongs to a study of blood T cell repertoires in COVID-19. Looking at the study overall: T cells, B-cell-depleted T cells, or PBMCs provided the cDNA or gDNA that served as material.

V trimming: 4 bases; J trimming: 2 bases; junction bases outside the gene matches: 8. The CDR3 extends over 18 amino acids. The germline V gene encodes CDR1 MNHEY and CDR2 SVGEGT. Recruits, aged roughly 18 to 90 years, lived in 20 to 30 US areas. Sequencing used PBMCs or T cells enriched from blood (not recorded which). The rearrangement links TRBV6-2 or TRBV6-3 to TRBJ2-2, with 12 bases fitting TRBD2. The receptor was isolated from a woman between 45 and 60 years old who had recovered from COVID-19. CDR3 sequence: CASSLLAGGSLNTGELFF. CDR3 nucleotides: TGTGCCAGCAGTTTACTAGCGGGGGGTTCGCTAAACACCGGGGAGCTGTTTTTT.